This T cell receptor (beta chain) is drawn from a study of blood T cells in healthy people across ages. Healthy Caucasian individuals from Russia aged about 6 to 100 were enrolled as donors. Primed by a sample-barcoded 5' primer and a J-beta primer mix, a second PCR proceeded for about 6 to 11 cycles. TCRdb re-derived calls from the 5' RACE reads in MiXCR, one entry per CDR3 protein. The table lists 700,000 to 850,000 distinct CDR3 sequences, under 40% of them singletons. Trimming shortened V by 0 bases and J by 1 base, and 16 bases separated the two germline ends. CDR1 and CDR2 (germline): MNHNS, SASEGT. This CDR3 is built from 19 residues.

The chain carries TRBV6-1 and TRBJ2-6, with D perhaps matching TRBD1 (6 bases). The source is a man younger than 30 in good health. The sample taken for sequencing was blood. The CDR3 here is CASSEATGQLPSGANVLTF. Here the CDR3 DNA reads TGTGCCAGCAGTGAAGCGACAGGACAGTTACCATCTGGGGCCAACGTCCTGACTTTC.